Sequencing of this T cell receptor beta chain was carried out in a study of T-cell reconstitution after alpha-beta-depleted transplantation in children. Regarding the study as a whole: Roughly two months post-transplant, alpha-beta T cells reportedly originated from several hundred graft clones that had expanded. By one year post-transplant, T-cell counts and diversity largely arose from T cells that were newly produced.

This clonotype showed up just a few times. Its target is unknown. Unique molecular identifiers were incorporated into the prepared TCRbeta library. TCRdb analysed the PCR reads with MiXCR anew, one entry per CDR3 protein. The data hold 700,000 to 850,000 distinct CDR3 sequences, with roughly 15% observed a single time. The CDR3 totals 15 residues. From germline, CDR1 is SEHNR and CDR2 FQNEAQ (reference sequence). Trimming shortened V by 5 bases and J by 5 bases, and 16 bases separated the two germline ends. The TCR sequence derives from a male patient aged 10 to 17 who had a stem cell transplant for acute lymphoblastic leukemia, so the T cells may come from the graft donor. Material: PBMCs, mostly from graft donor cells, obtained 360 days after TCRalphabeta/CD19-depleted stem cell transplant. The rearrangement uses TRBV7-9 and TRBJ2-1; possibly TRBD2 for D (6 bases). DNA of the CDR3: TGTGCCAGCAGCCACGGGACTGGGCCCCACAATGAGCAGTTCTTC. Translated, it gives CASSHGTGPHNEQFF.